The 9 T cell receptor beta chains given below trace back to one sample, sequenced in a study of blood T cell repertoires in COVID-19. Measured with immunoSEQ multiplex PCR; TCRdb has only the in-frame clones, and not every one. The table has a few hundred thousand clones, 70% to 90% seen once; the top ten hold over 9.5%. The material sequenced was peripheral blood. Every receptor here comes from a woman between 45 and 60 years old with COVID-19, enrolled during active disease.

This rearrangement joins TRBV6-2 or TRBV6-3 to TRBJ1-1, with 8 bases lining up with TRBD1. J gave up 4 bases and V 6 bases, and 13 bases lay outside the gene matches. CDR3 length: 16 residues. The germline gives CDR1 MNHEY, CDR2 SVGEGT. The DNA for the CDR3 is TGTGCCAGCAGCCTCGGACAGGGAAGTGTAAGCACTGAAGCTTTCTTT. This sequence encodes CASSLGQGSVSTEAFF.

The chain carries TRBV6-5 and TRBJ2-1, with a possible D match to TRBD2 (7 bases). The germline CDR1 and CDR2 sequences are MNHEY and SVGAGI. V was clipped by 8 bases and J by 5 bases, with 19 bases between them. The CDR3 length is 15 residues. DNA of the CDR3: TGTGCCAGCCTAGGGGGAGGGGTTGGGGACAATGAGCAGTTCTTC. It yields the protein CASLGGGVGDNEQFF.

The CDR3 is CASSAAGQSPNEQFF. DNA for the CDR3: TGTGCCAGCAGCGCTGCGGGACAGTCCCCCAATGAGCAGTTCTTC. The rearrangement joins TRBV7-3 to TRBJ2-1, with D tentatively TRBD1 (7 bases). This CDR3 has 15 residues. V lost 5 bases and J 6 bases, leaving 17 bases between the germline ends. The germline CDR1 and CDR2 sequences are SGHTA and FQGTGA.

The chain recombines TRBV7-6 with TRBJ2-2; TRBD2 agrees at 11 bases. CDR1 and CDR2 from the germline V gene are SGHVS and FNYEAQ. The V and J ends lost 5 bases and 2 bases, in that order; junction bases with no gene match: 7. The CDR3 runs 17 residues. CDR3: CASSPRLAGTNTGELFF. CDR3 bases: TGTGCCAGCAGCCCCCGACTAGCGGGGACCAACACCGGGGAGCTGTTTTTT.

This clone has just one count. This chain joins TRBV7-9 and TRBJ1-2; 8 bases agree with TRBD1. CDR3 length: 13 residues. The V segment lost 4 bases and the J segment 8 bases; nucleotides outside the gene matches: 6. In germline, CDR1 is SEHNR, CDR2 FQNEAQ (reference sequence). CDR3 residues: CASSYGQGSGYTF. The CDR3 DNA reads as TGTGCCAGCAGCTATGGACAGGGAAGCGGCTACACCTTC.

The gene calls are TRBV2 and TRBJ2-1, with D unresolved. Germline CDR1 is SNHLY and CDR2 is FYNNEI. The CDR3 length is 13 residues. Trimming stripped 1 base from V and 4 bases from J, with 5 bases between. CDR3 sequence (DNA): TGTGCCAGCAGTGAAGGACTGTACAATGAGCAGTTCTTC. Its translation: CASSEGLYNEQFF.

V is TRBV24-1 and J is TRBJ2-3; TRBD2 matches 11 bases. Germline-derived CDR1 and CDR2 are KGHDR and SFDVKD. CDR3 length equals 19 residues. Trimming took 4 bases from V and 1 from J; bases not matched to a gene: 12. CDR3 in amino acids: CATSELPTTSGARTDTQYF. The CDR3 DNA reads TGTGCCACCAGTGAACTTCCAACGACTAGCGGGGCCCGCACAGATACGCAGTATTTT.

V gene TRBV5-5 combines with J gene TRBJ2-7; D remains unclear. Germline V gene data show CDR1 as SGHKS and CDR2 as YYEKEE (reference sequence). The V end lost 0 bases, the J end lost 6 bases, and 10 bases lay between the germline ends. The CDR3 has 13 residues. CDR3 sequence: CASSLVSTSEQYF. CDR3 DNA: TGTGCCAGCAGCTTGGTGTCAACCAGCGAGCAGTACTTC. Complete variable domain (other parts from reference TRBV5-5 and TRBJ2-7): DAGVTQSPTHLIKTRGQQVTLRCSPISGHKSVSWYQQVLGQGPQFIFQYYEKEERGRGNFPDRFSARQFPNYSSELNVNALLLGDSALYLCASSLVSTSEQYFGPGTRLTVT.

The rearrangement links TRBV21-1 to TRBJ1-1; the D segment call TRBD1 is taken from the table without a DNA check. TRBV21-1 is reported as a pseudogene. The CDR3 runs to 11 residues. The CDR3 is CASSTYREAFF. Here the CDR3 DNA reads TGTGCCAGCAGCACCTACAGGGAAGCTTTCTTT.